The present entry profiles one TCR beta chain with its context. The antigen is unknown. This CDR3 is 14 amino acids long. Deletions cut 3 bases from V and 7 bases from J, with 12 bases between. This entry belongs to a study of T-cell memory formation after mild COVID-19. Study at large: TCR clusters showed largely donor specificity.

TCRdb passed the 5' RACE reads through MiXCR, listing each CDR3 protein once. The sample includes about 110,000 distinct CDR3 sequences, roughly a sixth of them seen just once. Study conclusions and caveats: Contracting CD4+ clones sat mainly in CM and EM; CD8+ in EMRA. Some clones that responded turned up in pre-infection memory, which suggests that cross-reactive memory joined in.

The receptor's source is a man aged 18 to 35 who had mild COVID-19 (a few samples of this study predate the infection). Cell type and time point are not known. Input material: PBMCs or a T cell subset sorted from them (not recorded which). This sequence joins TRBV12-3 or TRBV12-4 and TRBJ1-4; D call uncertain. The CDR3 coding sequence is TGTGCCAGCAGTTTTGTGGGGATGGCTGAAAAACTGTTTTTT. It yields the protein CASSFVGMAEKLFF.